The rows below give T cell receptor beta chains drawn from one sample of a study of Graves' ophthalmopathy and Graves' hyperthyroidism. TCRdb fed the multiplex PCR reads into MiXCR, producing one record per CDR3 protein. The table includes almost 750,000 distinct CDR3 sequences, 40% detected once. The specimen sequenced was peripheral blood. The receptors stem from an adult man with Graves' ophthalmopathy. CDR3s include the opening cysteine and the closing phenylalanine or tryptophan. The D gene is left open where the match is weak. Rows give clone size only sometimes, using once, few, many, or a class for an expanded clone.

clone_size j_call v_call d_call cdr3_aa cdr3_nt
few TRBJ2-7 TRBV2 . CASRLRGTSYEQYF TGTGCCAGCAGGTTAAGGGGAACCTCCTACGAGCAGTACTTC
few TRBJ1-5 TRBV29-1 . CSVVVGYNQPQHF TGCAGCGTTGTCGTCGGGTACAATCAGCCCCAGCATTTT
few TRBJ1-2 TRBV19 . CASSTPPTGRTNYGYTF TGTGCCAGTAGTACCCCCCCCACGGGGCGGACTAACTATGGCTACACCTTC
. TRBJ1-3 TRBV5-1 . CASSGTGTSGSGNTIYF TGCGCCAGCAGCGGAACGGGGACCTCAGGCTCTGGAAACACCATATATTTT
. TRBJ1-4 TRBV19 TRBD1 CASSQQGAREKLFF TGTGCCAGTAGCCAGCAGGGGGCCCGGGAAAAACTGTTTTTT
. TRBJ2-1 TRBV29-1 TRBD2 CSVESSGIDNEQFF TGCAGCGTTGAATCTAGCGGGATTGACAATGAGCAGTTCTTC
many TRBJ1-3 TRBV7-2 . CASCLTTLGRGSGNTIYF TGTGCCAGCTGCCTCACTACCTTAGGCCGAGGCTCTGGAAACACCATATATTTT
many TRBJ1-1 TRBV20-1 . CSARPGAVNTEAFF TGCAGTGCCAGGCCCGGGGCGGTGAACACTGAAGCTTTCTTT
many TRBJ2-7 TRBV10-3 . CAIHSGVGTYEQYF TGTGCCATCCACAGTGGTGTGGGTACCTACGAGCAGTACTTC
many TRBJ1-2 TRBV29-1 TRBD1 CSVSLTGGAGSDGYTF TGCAGCGTTAGCCTGACAGGGGGCGCGGGGAGTGATGGCTACACCTTC
. TRBJ1-4 TRBV28 . CASSLNSANEKLFF TGTGCCAGCAGTTTAAATTCGGCTAATGAAAAACTGTTTTTT
many TRBJ2-5 TRBV29-1 TRBD2 CSVGVGTSETQYF TGCAGCGTCGGGGTGGGGACTAGCGAGACCCAGTACTTC
. TRBJ1-2 TRBV28 TRBD1 CASSLRTGIDGYTF TGTGCCAGCAGTCTTCGGACAGGGATTGATGGCTACACCTTC
. TRBJ2-7 TRBV15 TRBD1 CATSGDSISYEQYF TGTGCCACCAGCGGGGACAGTATATCCTACGAGCAGTACTTC
few TRBJ2-5 TRBV2 . CASRKADQETQYF TGTGCCAGCAGGAAAGCGGACCAAGAGACCCAGTACTTC
once TRBJ2-3 TRBV19 . CASTRRGTDTQYF TGTGCCAGCACCCGTCGGGGCACAGATACGCAGTATTTT
. TRBJ2-5 TRBV3-1 TRBD2 CASSQAGGRAQDQYF TGTGCCAGCAGCCAAGCGGGCGGGAGGGCCCAAGACCAGTACTTC
many TRBJ1-1 TRBV10-3 . CAISEGQMNTEAFF TGTGCCATCAGTGAGGGACAGATGAACACTGAAGCTTTCTTT
once TRBJ2-7 TRBV29-1 TRBD1 CSVDGTGGLWEQYF TGCAGCGTTGACGGGACAGGGGGCCTCTGGGAGCAGTACTTC
. TRBJ2-5 TRBV29-1 TRBD1 CSVGGGQGAVGGTQYF TGCAGCGTTGGGGGGGGACAGGGAGCCGTGGGGGGGACCCAGTACTTC
many TRBJ1-2 TRBV7-2 . CASSLEREVYTF TGTGCCAGCAGCTTAGAGAGGGAGGTCTACACCTTC
. TRBJ1-6 TRBV9 . CASSQSSGPLHF TGTGCCAGCAGCCAATCAAGCGGACCCCTCCACTTT
. TRBJ1-4 TRBV7-9 . CASSLGSGVIEKLFF TGTGCCAGCAGCTTAGGGTCCGGCGTCATTGAAAAACTGTTTTTT
. TRBJ2-6 TRBV29-1 . CSGSRAPGANVLTF TGCAGCGGGTCCAGGGCCCCTGGGGCCAACGTCCTGACTTTC
. TRBJ1-6 TRBV25-1 . CASSLMIGSSPLHF TGTGCAAGCAGTTTGATGATAGGGTCTTCACCCCTCCACTTT
. TRBJ2-5 TRBV29-1 . CSVAPGRVIIETQYF TGCAGCGTTGCGCCTGGGCGGGTCATCATAGAGACCCAGTACTTC
many TRBJ2-5 TRBV7-2 . CASSLVGHEGETQYF TGTGCCAGCAGCTTAGTCGGCCACGAAGGGGAGACCCAGTACTTC
. TRBJ2-2 TRBV29-1 TRBD1 CSVSGGTGELFF TGCAGCGTCTCAGGGGGCACCGGGGAGCTGTTTTTT
. TRBJ1-2 TRBV18 . CASSPTGPDGYTF TGTGCCAGCTCACCCACCGGTCCAGATGGCTACACCTTC
. TRBJ1-2 TRBV10-2 TRBD1 CASSDGGQGVNYGYTF TGTGCCAGCAGTGACGGGGGACAGGGAGTGAACTATGGCTACACCTTC
. TRBJ1-2 TRBV29-1 TRBD1 CSVGRQGSGNTF TGCAGCGTGGGAAGACAGGGCTCTGGAAACACCTTC
. TRBJ2-7 TRBV19 TRBD2 CASSIDEASGAYEQYF TGTGCCAGTAGTATAGATGAGGCTAGCGGCGCCTACGAGCAGTACTTC
many TRBJ2-5 TRBV10-3 TRBD1 CAISDMGQGATETQYF TGTGCCATCAGTGATATGGGACAGGGGGCTACGGAGACCCAGTACTTC
few TRBJ2-7 TRBV5-1 TRBD1 CASRGEDRGLDEQYF TGCGCCAGCAGGGGTGAGGACAGGGGGCTGGACGAGCAGTACTTC
. TRBJ2-2 TRBV25-1 . CASRPTPPVAGELFF TGTGCCAGCAGACCGACCCCCCCTGTCGCCGGGGAGCTGTTTTTT
many TRBJ1-2 TRBV19 . CAGKGNRVDYGYTF TGTGCCGGTAAGGGAAACAGGGTGGACTATGGCTACACCTTC
. TRBJ2-7 TRBV25-1 . CASSIYLCSVEKVRGQETQYF .
. TRBJ1-4 TRBV12-3/TRBV12-4 TRBD1 CASTRDRLNEKLFF TGTGCCAGCACCCGGGACAGACTAAATGAAAAACTGTTTTTT
. TRBJ1-5 TRBV24-1 . CASSLVGYSNQPQHF TGTGCCAGCAGTCTAGTGGGCTATAGCAATCAGCCCCAGCATTTT
. TRBJ2-5 TRBV5-1 TRBD1 CASSRQGSEETQYF TGCGCCAGCAGTAGACAGGGTTCTGAGGAGACCCAGTACTTC
many TRBJ2-5 TRBV20-1 TRBD2 CSARDLLAGDTETQYF TGCAGTGCTAGAGATCTATTAGCGGGAGACACAGAGACCCAGTACTTC
. TRBJ2-7 TRBV24-1 TRBD2 CATQASGSHEQYF TGTGCCACCCAAGCAAGCGGGAGCCACGAGCAGTACTTC
many TRBJ1-5 TRBV20-1 . CSAILPLGQAGQPQHF TGCAGTGCCATCCTTCCACTTGGGCAGGCGGGGCAGCCCCAGCATTTT
many TRBJ1-1 TRBV7-9 . CAWSVLVGNTEAFF TGTGCCTGGAGTGTACTTGTCGGTAACACTGAAGCTTTCTTT
many TRBJ1-5 TRBV2 TRBD1 CASSTRGGYDQPQHF TGTGCCAGCAGTACCAGGGGGGGATATGATCAGCCCCAGCATTTT
. TRBJ1-4 TRBV7-9 . CASSLGLGGKNEKLFF TGTGCCAGCAGCTTAGGATTGGGCGGAAAGAATGAAAAACTGTTTTTT